These T cell receptor beta chains were read from a single sample in a study of beta chain features in type 1 diabetes. The data were produced by immunoSEQ multiplex PCR, yet TCRdb's version contains in-frame clones alone and is incomplete. The sample holds under 900,000 clones, about 17% seen once. Material: naive CD4+ T cells from blood. These receptors all come from a woman aged 18-30 years in good health. CDR3s include the opening cysteine and the closing phenylalanine or tryptophan. The D gene is left open where the match is weak. Clone size appears in some rows only: once, few, many, or a class for an expanded clone.

j_gene,d_gene,abundance,v_gene,CDR3aa,CDR3nt
TRBJ2-7,TRBD2,-,TRBV14,CASSHPVAGVYEQYF,TGTGCCAGCAGCCACCCGGTAGCGGGAGTCTACGAGCAGTACTTC
TRBJ1-3,-,few,TRBV5-5,CASSLDWDIGNTIYF,TGTGCCAGCAGCTTGGACTGGGACATTGGAAACACCATATATTTT
TRBJ2-5,-,few,TRBV11-2,CASSLGPSPETQYF,TGTGCCAGCAGCTTAGGGCCGAGCCCGGAGACCCAGTACTTC
TRBJ2-6,-,few,TRBV5-4,CASSLDRATGANVLTF,TGTGCCAGCAGCTTGGACAGGGCGACTGGGGCCAACGTCCTGACTTTC
TRBJ1-2,-,-,TRBV6-1,CASSEAVAGEHGYTF,TGTGCCAGCAGTGAAGCGGTGGCAGGGGAGCATGGCTACACCTTC
TRBJ2-6,TRBD1,-,TRBV7-2,CASSPGTARAGANVLTF,TGTGCCAGCAGCCCGGGGACAGCGCGTGCTGGGGCCAACGTCCTGACTTTC
TRBJ2-1,-,-,TRBV9,CASSPSSYNEQFF,TGTGCCAGCAGCCCCAGTTCCTACAATGAGCAGTTCTTC
TRBJ2-2,-,few,TRBV28,CASSFLRAANTGELFF,TGTGCCAGCAGTTTTTTGAGGGCAGCGAACACCGGGGAGCTGTTTTTT
TRBJ2-3,TRBD1,few,TRBV5-4,CASSDRGTDTQYF,TGTGCCAGCAGCGACAGGGGCACAGATACGCAGTATTTT
TRBJ2-6,TRBD2,few,TRBV7-3,CASSLYHTSGFSGANVLTF,TGTGCCAGCAGCTTATATCATACTAGCGGATTCTCTGGGGCCAACGTCCTGACTTTC